This TCR beta chain was identified during a study of shared clonotypes between healthy human individuals. Germline CDR1 is LNHNV and CDR2 is YYDKDF (reference sequence). The V and J ends lost 6 bases and 2 bases respectively, with 14 bases between them. The CDR3 has 15 amino acids. Using immunoSEQ multiplex PCR, the repertoire was profiled, and TCRdb retains in-frame clones only, with some absent. The sample carries more than 2 million clones, over 85% recorded once. Naive-designated CD8 cells lacked CD45RO, were positively enriched for CCR7, and omitted terminally differentiated effector memory CD45RA+ cells.

The source is a man aged 18-30 years in good health. Some clones in this sample may be carry-over from other donors' samples. V is TRBV15 and J is TRBJ1-5; D not resolved. Sequencing input: naive CD8+ T cells from PBMCs. The CDR3 loop reads CATSRNLLGNQPQHF. The CDR3, as DNA: TGTGCCACCAGTCGTAACCTTCTGGGCAATCAGCCCCAGCATTTT.